Shown below are 6 T cell receptor beta chains from a single sample sequenced in a study of OX40 agonist ivuxolimab in advanced cancers. The method behind the library was the immunoSEQ multiplex PCR assay. TCRdb retrieved this table from immuneACCESS and kept in-frame rearrangements only. Not all clones are present; in checked studies, unresolved V genes account for under half, and no reason is known for the remainder. A total of approximately 46,000 clones appear in this sample, roughly 80% of them only once. Of the sample, over 2% falls within the top ten clones. Specimen: CD4+ or CD8+ T cells sorted from blood, collected in a trial of the OX40 agonist ivuxolimab. Every receptor here comes from an adult with an advanced solid tumor such as melanoma, head and neck, liver or kidney cancer.

In its sample, this clone was seen a few times. The chain employs TRBV30 and TRBJ2-7, with D perhaps matching TRBD1 (6 bases). V lost 2 bases and J 2 bases, leaving 10 bases between the germline ends. This CDR3 spans 13 amino acids. Germline values: CDR1 GTSNPN, CDR2 SVGIG (reference sequence). The DNA of the CDR3 is TGTGCCTGGAGTCCTGGGACAACCTACGAGCAGTACTTC. This encodes CAWSPGTTYEQYF.

The chain joins TRBV5-1 to TRBJ1-3; 9 bases map to TRBD1. V lost 5 bases and J lost 0; bases outside the gene matches: 12. Per the germline V gene, CDR1 is SGHRS and CDR2 is YFSETQ. The CDR3 is made up of 18 amino acids. The CDR3: CASRPGTGYSPSGNTIYF. The CDR3 DNA sequence: TGCGCCAGCAGGCCCGGGACAGGGTATTCTCCCTCTGGAAACACCATATATTTT.

The gene calls are TRBV10-3 and TRBJ2-3; D unresolved. The CDR3 runs to 15 residues. Germline V gives CDR1 ENHRY, CDR2 SYGVKD. The ends were cut back, 6 bases at V and 3 bases at J, with 16 bases in the middle. In DNA form, the CDR3 reads TGTGCCATCAGCGTTGGGATAGGGCCTACAGATACGCAGTATTTT. As protein: CAISVGIGPTDTQYF.

The chain combines TRBV11-2 with TRBJ1-1; D gene uncertain. Per germline, CDR1 SGHAT and CDR2 FQNNGV. V lost 1 base to trimming and J lost 7 bases, with 10 bases between them. This CDR3 region has 13 residues. Here the CDR3 reads CASSLGVNLEAFF. In DNA form, the CDR3 reads TGTGCCAGCAGCTTAGGCGTAAACCTTGAAGCTTTCTTT. The variable domain in full, with the rest retrieved from reference TRBV11-2 and TRBJ1-1, is EAGVAQSPRYKIIEKRQSVAFWCNPISGHATLYWYQQILGQGPKLLIQFQNNGVVDDSQLPKDRFSAERLKGVDSTLKIQPAKLEDSAVYLCASSLGVNLEAFFGQGTRLTVV.

The chain carries TRBV5-1 and TRBJ2-5; D gene ambiguous. CDR1 SGHRS and CDR2 YFSETQ come from the germline V gene. There are 12 residues in the CDR3. The V and J ends lost 5 bases and 0 bases respectively, with 5 bases between them. The CDR3: CASRRNQETQYF. DNA of the CDR3: TGCGCCAGCAGGCGGAACCAAGAGACCCAGTACTTC. The whole variable domain, remainder taken from reference TRBV5-1 and TRBJ2-5, is KAGVTQTPRYLIKTRGQQVTLSCSPISGHRSVSWYQQTPGQGLQFLFEYFSETQRNKGNFPGRFSGRQFSNSRSEMNVSTLELGDSALYLCASRRNQETQYFGPGTRLLVL.

This clone was found a few times. Written as DNA, the CDR3 is TGTGCCACCCGGGACGCGGGAAACACCATATATTTT. Amino acid sequence: CATRDAGNTIYF. The J gene is TRBJ1-3, the V gene TRBV10-3; possible D gene TRBD1, 5 bases. This CDR3 contains 12 residues. V was shortened by 10 bases and J by 4 bases, with 11 bases between the two germline ends. The V gene's germline CDR1 is ENHRY and CDR2 SYGVKD.